This TCR beta chain was recorded in a study of Ad26.COV2.S vaccination and SARS-CoV-2 variants. Study summary: The donor participated in the COV1001 trial, in its Ad26.COV2.S arm.

Study-level findings and limits: Researchers reported similar non-spike TCR breadth in vaccine and placebo recipients.

The V end was cut by 3 bases, the J end by 3 bases, with 5 bases between. This CDR3 region has 12 residues. With respect to this clone: Its target is unknown.

TCRdb keeps only in-frame clones here, not all; method: immunoSEQ multiplex PCR. Among approximately 460,000 clones listed, nearly 90% were seen once. As to treatment: over 15 received Ad26.COV2.S at low or high dose, single or two shots; 5 received placebo; per-sample allocation not given. Sampling was done on day 63 after the first vaccine or placebo injection. The genes are TRBV12-3 or TRBV12-4 and TRBJ1-1; D call uncertain. Sequencing was performed on peripheral blood, taken in a trial of Ad26.COV2.S vaccine versus placebo. This TCR was recovered from a person aged 18-65 years who received the Ad26.COV2.S COVID-19 vaccine or a placebo. The CDR3 bases are TGTGCCAGCAGTTTCGTCTACACTGAAGCTTTCTTT. Protein sequence: CASSFVYTEAFF.